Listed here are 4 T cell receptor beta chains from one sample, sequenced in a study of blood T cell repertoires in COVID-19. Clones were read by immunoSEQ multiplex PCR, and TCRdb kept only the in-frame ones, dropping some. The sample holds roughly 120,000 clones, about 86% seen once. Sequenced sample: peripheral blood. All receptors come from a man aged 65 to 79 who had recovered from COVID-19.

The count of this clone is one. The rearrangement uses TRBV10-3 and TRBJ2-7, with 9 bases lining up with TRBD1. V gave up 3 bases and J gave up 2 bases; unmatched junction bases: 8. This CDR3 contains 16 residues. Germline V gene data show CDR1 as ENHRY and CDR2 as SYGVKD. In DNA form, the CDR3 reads TGTGCCATCAGTGACCCGGGACAGGGAGGGGCCTACGAGCAGTACTTC. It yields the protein CAISDPGQGGAYEQYF.

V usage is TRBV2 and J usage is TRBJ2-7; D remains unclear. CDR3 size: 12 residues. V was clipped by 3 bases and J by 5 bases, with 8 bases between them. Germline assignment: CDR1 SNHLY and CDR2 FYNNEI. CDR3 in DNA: TGTGCCAGCAGTGAGTTGGCGGACGAGCAGTACTTC. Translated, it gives CASSELADEQYF. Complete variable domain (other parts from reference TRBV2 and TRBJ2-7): EPEVTQTPSHQVTQMGQEVILRCVPISNHLYFYWYRQILGQKVEFLVSFYNNEISEKSEIFDDQFSVERPDGSNFTLKIRSTKLEDSAMYFCASSELADEQYFGPGTRLTVT.

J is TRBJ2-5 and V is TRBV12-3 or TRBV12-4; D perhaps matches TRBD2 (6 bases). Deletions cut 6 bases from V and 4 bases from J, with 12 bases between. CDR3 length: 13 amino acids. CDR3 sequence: CASRIAAIETQYF. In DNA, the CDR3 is TGTGCCAGCAGGATAGCGGCTATAGAGACCCAGTACTTC.

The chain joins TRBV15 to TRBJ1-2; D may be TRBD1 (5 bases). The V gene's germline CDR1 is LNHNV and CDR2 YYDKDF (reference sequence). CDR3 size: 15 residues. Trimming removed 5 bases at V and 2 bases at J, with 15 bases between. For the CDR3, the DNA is TGTGCCACCAGCGCGACCTTGACAGAGAACTATGGCTACACCTTC. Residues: CATSATLTENYGYTF. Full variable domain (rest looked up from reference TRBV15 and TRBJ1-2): DAMVIQNPRYQVTQFGKPVTLSCSQTLNHNVMYWYQQKSSQAPKLLFHYYDKDFNNEADTPDNFQSRRPNTSFCFLDIRSPGLGDTAMYLCATSATLTENYGYTFGSGTRLTVV.